The present entry profiles one TCR beta chain with its context. Its antigen remains unidentified. Trimming left V 5 bases short and J 8 bases short, with 15 bases between. Germline-derived CDR1 and CDR2 are GTSNPN and SVGIG (reference sequence). This CDR3 comprises 12 residues. Method: immunoSEQ multiplex PCR; TCRdb's copy keeps in-frame clones and lacks some. The sample shows hundreds of thousands of clones, roughly nine tenths of them seen only once. Only CD45RO-negative cells positively selected for CCR7 counted as naive CD8 cells, so terminally differentiated effector memory CD45RA+ cells were excluded. The data are from a study of shared clonotypes between healthy human individuals. Study-level points and caveats: Clonotype sharing levels among donors were expected to vary with sequencing depth. The four-donor shared clonotypes exceeded non-shared clonotypes in generation probability, with non-shared ones scoring lower. Blood was the only sampled material, and tissue repertoires likely differ.

The rearrangement joins TRBV30 to TRBJ1-2, with a possible D match to TRBD1 (6 bases). The clonotype was recovered from a man under 40 in good health. Material: naive CD8+ T cells sorted from blood. The CDR3 DNA sequence: TGTGCCTGGGCTGCAGGGGTTGGCGGCTACACCTTC. Its translation is CAWAAGVGGYTF.